This TCR beta chain was sequenced in a study of post-analysis software for immune sequencing data. Researchers reported that TCR beta cDNA libraries carried unique molecular identifiers. T cells numbering roughly 1 to 10 million gave rise to about 490,000 cDNA molecules. One entry per CDR3 protein, called by TCRdb with MiXCR from the PCR reads. The profile shows fewer than 900,000 distinct CDR3 sequences, 46% of them singletons. This TCR derives from a girl aged 5-17 years with multiple sclerosis. Sequencing was done on a sample of blood.

CDR3 nucleotide sequence: TGCAGTGCTAGTGAGGATCTTGAAAACTATGGCTACACCTTC. This translates into CSASEDLENYGYTF. The rearrangement uses TRBV20-1 and TRBJ1-2; D unclear. Per germline, CDR1 DFQATT and CDR2 SNEGSKA (reference sequence). V shed 3 bases and J shed 2 bases, with 13 bases lying between them. The CDR3 is 14 residues long.